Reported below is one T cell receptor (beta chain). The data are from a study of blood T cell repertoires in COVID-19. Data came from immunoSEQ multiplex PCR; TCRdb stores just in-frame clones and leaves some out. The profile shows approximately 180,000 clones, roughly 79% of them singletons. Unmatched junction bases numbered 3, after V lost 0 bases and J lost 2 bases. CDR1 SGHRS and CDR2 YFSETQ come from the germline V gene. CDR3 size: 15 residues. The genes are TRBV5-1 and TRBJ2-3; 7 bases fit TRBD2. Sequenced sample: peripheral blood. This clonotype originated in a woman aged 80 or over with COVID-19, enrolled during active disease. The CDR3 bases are TGCGCCAGCAGCTTGGGGGGAGGGATCACAGATACGCAGTATTTT. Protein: CASSLGGGITDTQYF. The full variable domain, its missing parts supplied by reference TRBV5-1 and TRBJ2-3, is KAGVTQTPRYLIKTRGQQVTLSCSPISGHRSVSWYQQTPGQGLQFLFEYFSETQRNKGNFPGRFSGRQFSNSRSEMNVSTLELGDSALYLCASSLGGGITDTQYFGPGTRLTVL.